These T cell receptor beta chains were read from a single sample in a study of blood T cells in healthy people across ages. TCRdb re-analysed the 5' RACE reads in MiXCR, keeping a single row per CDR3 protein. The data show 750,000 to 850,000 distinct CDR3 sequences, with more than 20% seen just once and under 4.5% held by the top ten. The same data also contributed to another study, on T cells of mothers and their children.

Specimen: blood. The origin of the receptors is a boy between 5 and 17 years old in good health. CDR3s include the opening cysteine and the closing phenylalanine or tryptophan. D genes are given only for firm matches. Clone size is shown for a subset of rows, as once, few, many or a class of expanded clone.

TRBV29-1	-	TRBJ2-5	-	CSVEETGDEETQYF	TGCAGCGTTGAAGAGACAGGCGACGAAGAGACCCAGTACTTC
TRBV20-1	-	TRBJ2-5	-	CSATRTDQETQYF	TGCAGTGCCACGAGGACCGACCAAGAGACCCAGTACTTC
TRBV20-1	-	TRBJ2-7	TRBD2	CSARDFRGESYEQYF	TGCAGTGCTAGAGATTTTCGGGGGGAGTCCTACGAGCAGTACTTC
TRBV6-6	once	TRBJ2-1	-	CASSRLALGNEQFF	TGTGCCAGCAGCCGGCTTGCCTTGGGGAATGAGCAGTTCTTC
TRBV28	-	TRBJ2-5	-	CASSFSTGKSGKQETQYF	TGTGCCAGCAGTTTTTCGACAGGAAAATCAGGAAAACAAGAGACCCAGTACTTC
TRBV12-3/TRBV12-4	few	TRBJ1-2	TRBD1	CASSSDRGYYGYTF	TGTGCCAGCAGCAGCGACAGGGGCTACTATGGCTACACCTTC
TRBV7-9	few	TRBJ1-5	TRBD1	CASSLGAGQGSQPQHF	TGTGCCAGCAGCTTAGGGGCGGGACAGGGATCTCAGCCCCAGCATTTT
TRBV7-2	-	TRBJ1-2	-	CASSLDPQYGYTF	TGTGCCAGCAGCTTGGACCCTCAATATGGCTACACCTTC
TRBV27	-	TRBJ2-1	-	CASSLDEAYNEQFF	TGTGCCAGCAGTCTAGACGAAGCGTACAATGAGCAGTTCTTC
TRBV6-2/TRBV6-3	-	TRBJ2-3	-	CASRPPGPDTQYF	TGTGCCAGCAGACCCCCGGGCCCAGATACGCAGTATTTT
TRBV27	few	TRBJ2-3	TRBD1	CASSPHGQGAADTQYF	TGTGCCAGCAGTCCACATGGACAGGGGGCGGCAGATACGCAGTATTTT
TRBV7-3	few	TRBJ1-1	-	CASSLTSQAEAFF	TGTGCCAGCAGCTTAACGTCGCAGGCCGAAGCTTTCTTT
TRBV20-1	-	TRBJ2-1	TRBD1	CSASQISDRGKKFF	TGCAGTGCTAGCCAAATTAGCGACAGGGGTAAGAAGTTCTTC
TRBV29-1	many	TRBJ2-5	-	CSVEPKETQYF	TGCAGCGTTGAACCTAAAGAGACCCAGTACTTC
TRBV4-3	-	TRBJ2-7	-	CASSPDLSDEQYF	TGCGCCAGCAGCCCAGACCTAAGCGACGAGCAGTACTTC
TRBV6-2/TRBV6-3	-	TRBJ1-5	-	CASSYSALGTSFNQPQHF	TGTGCCAGCAGTTACTCGGCCCTAGGGACATCCTTCAATCAGCCCCAGCATTTT
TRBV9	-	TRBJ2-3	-	CASSVGTINTDTQYF	TGTGCCAGCAGCGTAGGGACCATCAACACAGATACGCAGTATTTT
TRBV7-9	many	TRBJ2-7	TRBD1	CASSFDRGNYEQYF	TGTGCCAGCAGCTTTGACAGGGGGAATTACGAGCAGTACTTC